Sequencing of this TCR beta chain was carried out in a study of blood T cell repertoires in COVID-19. On the study more broadly: Specimens from acute and convalescent COVID-19 originated in the United States, Italy and Spain. T cells, B-cell-depleted T cells, or PBMCs provided the cDNA or gDNA that served as material.

Across 20 to 25 US areas, participants ranged in age from about 18 to 100 years. TCRdb keeps only in-frame clones here, not all; method: immunoSEQ multiplex PCR. The sample lists approximately 200,000 clones; about 85% were seen once. There are 15 residues in the CDR3. The J segment lost 5 bases and the V segment lost 6 bases, leaving 9 bases of the junction unmatched. This receptor was identified in a man aged 35 to 55 who had recovered from COVID-19. The chain recombines TRBV5-3 with TRBJ2-7, with 12 bases matching TRBD2. TRBV5-3 is treated as an ORF (open reading frame) with a function not yet certain. What was sequenced was PBMCs or T cells enriched from blood (not recorded which). This CDR3 reads CARTLAASGRDEQYF. DNA of the CDR3: TGTGCCAGAACCCTAGCGGCTAGCGGGAGGGACGAGCAGTACTTC.